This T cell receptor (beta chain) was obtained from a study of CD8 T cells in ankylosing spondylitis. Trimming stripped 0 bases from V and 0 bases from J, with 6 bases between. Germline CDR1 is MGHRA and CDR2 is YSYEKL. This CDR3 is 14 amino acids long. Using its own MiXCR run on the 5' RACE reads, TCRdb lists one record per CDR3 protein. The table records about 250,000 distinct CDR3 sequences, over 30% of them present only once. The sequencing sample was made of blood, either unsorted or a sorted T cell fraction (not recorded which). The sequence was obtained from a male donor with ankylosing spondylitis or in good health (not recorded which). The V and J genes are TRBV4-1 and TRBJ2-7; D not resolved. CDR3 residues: CASSQERSSYEQYF. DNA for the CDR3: TGCGCCAGCAGCCAAGAAAGGAGCTCCTACGAGCAGTACTTC.